This T cell receptor beta chain was found in a study of T-cell memory formation after mild COVID-19. For the study at large: TCR clusters mostly belonged to single donors.

Using its own MiXCR run on the 5' RACE reads, TCRdb lists one record per CDR3 protein. The sample has roughly 450,000 distinct CDR3 sequences; roughly 20% are singletons. Germline loops: CDR1 SGHRS, CDR2 YFSETQ. The germline V and J ends were trimmed by 4 bases and 3 bases, with 11 bases remaining between them. The CDR3 spans 14 residues. General study findings and limits: Chiefly within CM and EM were the contracting CD4+ clones; CD8+ ones were within EMRA.

This clonotype was seen at least ten times. Its antigen remains unknown. The chain recombines TRBV5-1 with TRBJ1-5; D gene uncertain. The sequence came from an adult woman who had mild COVID-19 (a few samples of this study predate the infection). Cell type and time point are not known. Input material: PBMCs or a T cell subset sorted from them (not recorded which). The CDR3 here is CASSPGQFNQPQHF. For the CDR3, the DNA is TGCGCCAGCAGCCCCGGGCAGTTCAATCAGCCCCAGCATTTT.